The present TCR beta chain was sequenced within a study of response to subunit inactivated influenza vaccine. This clonotype showed up just a few times. Its specificity is not known. TCRdb re-called the RT-PCR reads with MiXCR, one entry per CDR3 protein. The sample lists about 190,000 distinct CDR3 sequences, around 15% occurring once. Study-level points and caveats: Each seasonal influenza vaccination, the authors suggested, recruits few new T cells.

Germline V CDR1 and CDR2: SGHVS, FNYEAQ. This CDR3 region has 15 residues. V lost 1 base and J lost 6, with 13 bases in between. Here the sequenced sample was CD8+ T cells sorted from PBMCs, taken around 5 days after vaccination. The receptor's source is a man between 50 and 59 years old who received an inactivated influenza vaccine. V is TRBV7-6 and J is TRBJ2-1, with D maybe TRBD2 (5 bases). The CDR3 region is CASSLESGLSNEQFF. The CDR3 nucleotides are TGTGCCAGCAGCTTAGAGTCCGGACTGTCCAATGAGCAGTTCTTC.